This is a list of T cell receptor beta chains from one sample in a study of blood T cell repertoires in COVID-19. Clones were read by immunoSEQ multiplex PCR, and TCRdb kept only the in-frame ones, dropping some. The sample lists some 150,000 clones, roughly 80% occurring once. The sample taken for sequencing was peripheral blood. The receptors stem from a man in his 70s with acute or convalescent COVID-19. Both conserved end residues are part of each CDR3. Each record gives: CDR3 protein, CDR3 DNA, D gene, J gene, V gene. A D gene is named only where the DNA matches it firmly.

CDR3: CASRQRQGNSVGNQPQHF
DNA: TGTGCCAGTAGACAACGACAGGGAAATTCCGTCGGCAATCAGCCCCAGCATTTT
D: TRBD1
J: TRBJ1-5
V: TRBV19

CDR3: CASSPTSGGEQFF
DNA: TGTGCCAGCAGCCCAACCTCGGGGGGGGAGCAGTTCTTC
D: TRBD2
J: TRBJ2-1
V: TRBV9

CDR3: CASRVDRGAGELFF
DNA: TGTGCCAGCCGGGTCGACAGGGGCGCCGGGGAGCTGTTTTTT
D: TRBD1
J: TRBJ2-2
V: TRBV6-5

CDR3: CASSSGGYTDTQYF
DNA: TGTGCCAGCAGTTCAGGGGGATACACAGATACGCAGTATTTT
D: TRBD1
J: TRBJ2-3
V: TRBV27

CDR3: CASTRGDLSGNTIYF
DNA: TGTGCCAGCACCAGGGGGGACCTCTCTGGAAACACCATATATTTT
D: TRBD1
J: TRBJ1-3
V: TRBV28

CDR3: CASSGREGTEAFF
DNA: TGTGCCAGCAGTGGCAGGGAGGGCACTGAAGCTTTCTTT
D: -
J: TRBJ1-1
V: TRBV6-4

CDR3: CASSLATGGDTQYF
DNA: TGTGCCAGCAGCTTGGCTACCGGCGGAGATACGCAGTATTTT
D: -
J: TRBJ2-3
V: TRBV5-8

CDR3: CASSPGSWDGYTF
DNA: TGTGCCAGCAGCCCAGGATCATGGGATGGCTACACCTTC
D: -
J: TRBJ1-2
V: TRBV7-3

CDR3: CASRPGYQPQHF
DNA: TGTGCCAGCAGGCCGGGGTATCAGCCCCAGCATTTT
D: -
J: TRBJ1-5
V: TRBV28

CDR3: CASSLVQRGNTIYF
DNA: TGTGCCAGCAGCTTAGTACAGAGAGGAAACACCATATATTTT
D: -
J: TRBJ1-3
V: TRBV7-2